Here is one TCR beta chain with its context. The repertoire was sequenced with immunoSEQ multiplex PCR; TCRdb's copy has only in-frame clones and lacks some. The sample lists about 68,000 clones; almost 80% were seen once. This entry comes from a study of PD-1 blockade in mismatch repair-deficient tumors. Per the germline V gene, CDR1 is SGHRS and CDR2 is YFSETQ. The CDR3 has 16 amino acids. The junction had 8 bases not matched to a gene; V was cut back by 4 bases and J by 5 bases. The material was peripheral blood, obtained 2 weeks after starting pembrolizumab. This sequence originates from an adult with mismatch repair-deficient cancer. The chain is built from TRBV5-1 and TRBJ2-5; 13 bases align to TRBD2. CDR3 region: CASSDGLAGEGETQYF. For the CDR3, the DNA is TGCGCCAGCAGCGACGGACTAGCGGGAGAGGGGGAGACCCAGTACTTC.